This TCR beta chain was identified during a study of blood T cell repertoires in COVID-19. As for the study in general: COVID-19 samples from acute and convalescent phases originated in the United States, Italy and Spain. The analysed material was cDNA or gDNA that came from T cells, B-cell-depleted T cells, or PBMCs.

Seattle patients were enrolled while actively infected and followed longitudinally. About this clone: This clone may be a read error of a much larger clone one base away.

This CDR3 spans 13 amino acids. Germline V CDR1 and CDR2: SGDLS, YYNGEE. The V segment lost 4 bases and the J segment 4 bases; nucleotides outside the gene matches: 4. In the authors' workflow: Reference gene primer amplification gave nucleated cell count estimates. Produced via immunoSEQ multiplex PCR; TCRdb's table is partial and in-frame only. The V and J calls and clone size come from that table; D and trimming were worked out from the DNA. Of under 300,000 clones listed, 80% to 90% are singletons. The sequence derives from a woman between 70 and 85 years old with COVID-19, enrolled during active disease. The genes are TRBV9 and TRBJ1-2; TRBD1 aligns across 7 bases. The source material was peripheral blood. In DNA, the CDR3 is TGTGCCAGCAGCTACCGACAGGGCTATGGCTACACCTTC. Its translation is CASSYRQGYGYTF.